This entry concerns a single T cell receptor beta chain. Its antigen is still unknown. This record belongs to a study of T cells in Graves' hyperthyroidism and ophthalmopathy. Broader study findings: In blood, most of the thyroid clonotypes expanded above 0.001 were also present.

Authors of the study amplified TCR beta CDR3 regions from RNA transcripts. HTBI primers drove first-round RT-PCR of the TCR CDR3. A single record per CDR3 protein comes from TCRdb applying MiXCR to the multiplex PCR reads. Found here are a few hundred thousand distinct CDR3 sequences, roughly 13% of them singletons; the top ten hold around 32%. V was pared by 1 base and J by 4 bases, with 13 bases between. There are 14 residues in the CDR3. The germline gives CDR1 DFQATT, CDR2 SNEGSKA (reference sequence). Sequencing input: blood. The clonotype was recovered from a woman aged 40 to 50 with Graves' ophthalmopathy. The chain combines TRBV20-1 with TRBJ2-5, with a possible D match to TRBD2 (5 bases). CDR3 in amino acids: CSARASSTRETQYF. The CDR3 DNA follows: TGCAGTGCTAGAGCGTCTAGCACAAGAGAGACCCAGTACTTC.